This TCR beta chain emerged from a study of esophageal squamous cell carcinoma under preoperative chemotherapy. Study-level points and caveats: Peripheral T cells migrating into the tumor appeared to partly supply post-treatment tumor-infiltrating lymphocytes. Peripheral T cells showed a significant TCR diversity increase after chemotherapy, unlike tumor-infiltrating lymphocytes.

Regarding time point: before preoperative PTX-NDP chemotherapy. Patients received paclitaxel-nedaplatin as preoperative chemotherapy before surgery. This clonotype is medium-sized by share. Its antigen is as yet unknown. TCRdb re-derived calls from the PCR reads in MiXCR, one entry per CDR3 protein. The table has roughly 15,000 distinct CDR3 sequences, approximately 50% seen once. This clonotype was obtained from a human donor with esophageal squamous cell carcinoma. The donor label of this sample is uncertain. Sampling was conducted from a patient given preoperative chemotherapy.

The CDR3 here is CASSPRTGWETQYF. CDR3 DNA sequence: TGTGCCAGCAGCCCTCGGACAGGATGGGAGACCCAGTACTTC. The J gene is TRBJ2-5, the V gene TRBV7-8, with TRBD1 matching 7 bases. Germline loops: CDR1 SGHVS, CDR2 FQNEAQ. There are 14 residues in the CDR3. After removal of 5 bases from V and 5 bases from J, the junction contained 8 bases not matched to a gene.